Presented here are 18 T cell receptor beta chains from one specimen sequenced in a study of blood T cell repertoires in COVID-19. TCRdb's table, derived via immunoSEQ multiplex PCR, lists solely in-frame clones and lacks some. Here the sample spans approximately 120,000 clones, about 86% being singletons. Sequenced material: peripheral blood. These receptors all stem from a man at least 80 years old with active or convalescent COVID-19.

This clone has only one observation. This chain uses TRBV19 with TRBJ1-4; D might be TRBD1 (6 bases). Germline-derived CDR1 and CDR2 are LNHDA and SQIVND (reference sequence). The ends were cut back, 9 bases at V and 4 bases at J, with 15 bases in the middle. This CDR3 contains 14 residues. The DNA for the CDR3 is TGTGCCAGGCCAACCCCAGGGGATAATGAAAAACTGTTTTTT. As protein: CARPTPGDNEKLFF.

The gene calls are TRBV7-2 and TRBJ2-7, with TRBD1 identical over 8 bases. The CDR3 contains 14 residues. V trimming: 7 bases; J trimming: 7 bases; junction bases outside the gene matches: 12. CDR1 is SGHTA, CDR2 FQGNSA, per germline. The CDR3 loop is CASTRGQGAREQYF. The CDR3 nucleotides are TGTGCCAGCACCCGCGGGCAGGGGGCTCGGGAGCAGTACTTC.

In regard to this clone: Relative to the germline gene, one junction end is altered; a read error may explain this. This rearrangement joins TRBV13 to TRBJ2-7; maybe TRBD1 (6 bases). This CDR3 region has 16 residues. Germline lookup yields CDR1 PRHDT and CDR2 FYEKMQ (reference sequence). The CDR3 loop reads CASSSLSRQGSSEQYF. The CDR3 DNA follows: TGTGCCAGCAGCTCCCTAAGTAGGCAGGGGTCCTCCGAGCAGTACTTC.

This rearrangement joins TRBV6-5 to TRBJ2-7, with 7 nucleotides matching TRBD1. Per germline, CDR1 MNHEY and CDR2 SVGAGI. The V and J ends lost 6 bases and 2 bases, in that order; junction bases with no gene match: 4. This CDR3 is 13 amino acids long. This CDR3 reads CASRDRSTYEQYF. CDR3 DNA: TGTGCCAGCAGGGACAGGTCGACCTACGAGCAGTACTTC.

V usage is TRBV19 and J usage is TRBJ1-4; the D is unclear. Germline lookup yields CDR1 LNHDA and CDR2 SQIVND (reference sequence). V gave up 7 bases and J gave up 7 bases, with 16 bases separating them. The CDR3 is 14 amino acids. CDR3 residues: CASKARAMREKLFF. The CDR3 nucleotides read TGTGCCAGTAAGGCGAGGGCGATGCGTGAAAAACTGTTTTTT.

This chain uses TRBV4-3 with TRBJ1-5, with TRBD1 as a possible D gene (6 bases). This CDR3 region has 15 residues. Germline CDR1 is LGHNA and CDR2 is YSLEER. Trimming took 2 bases from V and 5 from J, leaving 13 bases between them. The CDR3 DNA reads as TGCGCCAGCAGCCAATCGGGACAAGGGGATCAGCCCCAGCATTTT. Translated: CASSQSGQGDQPQHF.

V gene TRBV2 combines with J gene TRBJ1-2; TRBD1 might be the D (6 bases). Germline CDR1 is SNHLY and CDR2 is FYNNEI. The CDR3 is made up of 13 amino acids. The V end lost 6 bases, the J end lost 4 bases, and 12 bases lay between the germline ends. The CDR3 reads CASSRTAFYGYTF. CDR3 in DNA: TGTGCCAGCAGCCGGACAGCTTTCTATGGCTACACCTTC.

CDR3 sequence (DNA): TGTGCCAGCAGCTTCATGGGAGAGGGCTACGAGCAGTACTTC. It yields the protein CASSFMGEGYEQYF. The chain joins TRBV7-3 to TRBJ2-7, with a tentative D call TRBD2 (5 bases). Germline CDR1 SGHTA, CDR2 FQGTGA. Trimming took 3 bases from V and 3 from J, leaving 12 bases between them. CDR3 length equals 14 residues.

The V and J genes are TRBV18 and TRBJ2-3, with 10 bases identical to TRBD2. The J segment lost 2 bases and the V segment lost 4 bases, leaving 6 bases of the junction unmatched. This CDR3 contains 16 residues. CDR1 and CDR2 (germline): KGHSH, LQKENI. Here the CDR3 reads CASSRPSGGPTDTQYF. The CDR3 bases are TGTGCCAGCTCACGTCCTAGCGGGGGCCCCACAGATACGCAGTATTTT. Full variable domain (outside the CDR3, taken from reference TRBV18 and TRBJ2-3): NAGVMQNPRHLVRRRGQEARLRCSPMKGHSHVYWYRQLPEEGLKFMVYLQKENIIDESGMPKERFSAEFPKEGPSILRIQQVVRGDSAAYFCASSRPSGGPTDTQYFGPGTRLTVL.

This clone was counted only a few times. The V call is TRBV20-1, the J call TRBJ1-1; D not resolved. From germline, CDR1 is DFQATT and CDR2 SNEGSKA (reference sequence). V lost 3 bases and J lost 4, with 15 bases in between. The CDR3 is 14 amino acids. The CDR3, as DNA: TGCAGTGCTAGTTTCAGAGGGCAGGCCACTGAAGCTTTCTTT. Translated: CSASFRGQATEAFF.

V is TRBV5-1 and J is TRBJ1-2; perhaps TRBD1 as D (5 bases). The CDR3 is made up of 14 amino acids. Trimming left V 0 bases short and J 2 bases short, with 8 bases between. From germline, CDR1 is SGHRS and CDR2 YFSETQ. This CDR3 reads CASSLVGQNYGYTF. CDR3 sequence (DNA): TGCGCCAGCAGCTTGGTCGGACAAAACTATGGCTACACCTTC.

V usage is TRBV6-5 and J usage is TRBJ1-2; 11 bases map to TRBD1. V lost 7 bases and J lost 3; bases outside the gene matches: 4. The CDR3 has 14 amino acids. Per germline, CDR1 MNHEY and CDR2 SVGAGI. CDR3 in amino acids: CASTGQGAHYGYTF. The CDR3 DNA is TGTGCCAGCACCGGACAGGGGGCACACTATGGCTACACCTTC.

The rearrangement links TRBV6-2 or TRBV6-3 to TRBJ1-1; D gene unclear. CDR1 MNHEY and CDR2 SVGEGT come from the germline V gene. The CDR3 loop spans 13 amino acids. Trimming pared 0 bases from V and 4 bases from J, leaving 6 bases between. The DNA for the CDR3 is TGTGCCAGCAGTTACTCCGGGTCCACTGAAGCTTTCTTT. Translated, it gives CASSYSGSTEAFF.

This clone occurred once. The chain uses TRBV5-6 and TRBJ1-2; 9 bases map to TRBD1. Trimming cost V 1 base and J 5 bases; bases outside gene matches: 6. This CDR3 has 15 residues. CDR1 is SGHDT, CDR2 YYEEEE, per germline. The CDR3: CASSLWDRVGYGYTF. CDR3 DNA sequence: TGTGCCAGCAGCTTGTGGGACAGGGTTGGGTATGGCTACACCTTC.

The V call is TRBV6-5, the J call TRBJ2-2, with TRBD2 identical over 9 bases. Germline V gene sequence: CDR1 MNHEY, CDR2 SVGAGI. This CDR3 is built from 13 residues. The V segment lost 6 bases and the J segment 5 bases; nucleotides outside the gene matches: 1. Here the CDR3 reads CASRRGGTGELFF. As DNA, the CDR3 is TGTGCCAGCAGGCGGGGGGGAACCGGGGAGCTGTTTTTT.

The chain is built from TRBV7-9 and TRBJ2-2; tentatively, D is TRBD2 (5 bases). Per germline, CDR1 SEHNR and CDR2 FQNEAQ (reference sequence). V lost 1 base to trimming and J lost 5 bases, with 11 bases between them. The CDR3 contains 15 residues. CDR3 sequence: CASSLGTSGTGELFF. Here the CDR3 DNA reads TGTGCCAGCAGCTTAGGGACTTCTGGTACCGGGGAGCTGTTTTTT.

V gene TRBV2 combines with J gene TRBJ2-1; 9 nucleotides match TRBD2. Germline CDR1 SNHLY, CDR2 FYNNEI. Trimming took 5 bases from V and 4 from J; bases not matched to a gene: 9. CDR3 size: 16 residues. The CDR3 nucleotides read TGTGCCAGCAGTTACCCCAGCGGGGGGTTGTACAATGAGCAGTTCTTC. This encodes CASSYPSGGLYNEQFF.

The chain links TRBV2 to TRBJ2-7; D gene uncertain. The CDR3 has 11 amino acids. Per the germline V gene, CDR1 is SNHLY and CDR2 is FYNNEI. The germline V and J ends were trimmed by 5 bases and 3 bases, with 5 bases remaining between them. The CDR3 region is CASSSVYEQYF. As DNA, the CDR3 is TGTGCCAGCAGTTCAGTCTACGAGCAGTACTTC.